The T cell receptor (beta chain) under discussion was sequenced for a study of cytotoxic CD8 clonotypes in ibrutinib-treated CLL. Points from the study as a whole: The study found public clonotypes uncommon, contracting or stable on treatment. Increased clonality at ibrutinib response gave way to a return toward baseline at progression.

TCR beta libraries used around 2.2 micrograms of DNA from cryopreserved PBMCs. As regards this clone: Its antigen is not known.

V lost 7 bases and J lost 0, with 10 bases in between. Looked up from germline, CDR1 is MDHEN and CDR2 is SYDVKM. The length of the CDR3 is 14 residues. T cells were sequenced at a targeted depth of 1 in 200,000 to 1 in 1 million. Profiled with immunoSEQ multiplex PCR; TCRdb holds only in-frame clones, not every one. The sample consists of some 150,000 clones, roughly 80% of them appearing once. The chain joins TRBV28 to TRBJ2-1; D unclear. This receptor was identified in a human donor with chronic lymphocytic leukemia. The sequences come from PBMCs, collected after 12 months of ibrutinib treatment. The CDR3 region is CASTVAGSYNEQFF. In nucleotides, the CDR3 is TGTGCCAGCACGGTGGCAGGCTCCTACAATGAGCAGTTCTTC.